This T cell receptor (beta chain) was found in a study of control samples from healthy donors and cancer patients. The protocol was immunoSEQ multiplex PCR, while the TCRdb copy is restricted to in-frame clones and leaves out a portion. The sample lists some 99,000 clones; approximately 90% were seen once. V was trimmed by 2 bases and J by 9 bases, leaving 5 bases between them. CDR3 length: 11 amino acids. The germline V gene encodes CDR1 SGHTA and CDR2 FQGTGA. The V gene is TRBV7-3, the J gene TRBJ2-1; D call uncertain. The TCR was taken from a woman aged 50 to 60 in good health. What was sequenced was blood. CDR3 sequence reads: CASSLGREQFF. The CDR3 nucleotides read TGTGCCAGCAGCTTAGGGCGTGAGCAGTTCTTC.